One and the same sample provided the 24 T cell receptor beta chains below, sequenced in a study of cytotoxic CD8 clonotypes in ibrutinib-treated CLL. Sequencing used immunoSEQ multiplex PCR; TCRdb keeps in-frame clones, though not all of them. The data hold 130,000 to 150,000 clones, with 75% to 85% observed a single time. Specimen: PBMCs, collected after 12 months of ibrutinib treatment. The receptors originated from a human donor with chronic lymphocytic leukemia.

The chain's CDR3 is CASSASLQGDAGELFF. The CDR3 nucleotides read TGTGCCAGCAGTGCCTCCTTACAGGGGGACGCCGGGGAGCTGTTTTTT. V is TRBV6-4 and J is TRBJ2-2; 8 positions agree with TRBD1. This CDR3 region has 16 residues. Germline CDR1 reads MRHNA; CDR2 reads SNTAGT. V gave up 4 bases and J gave up 6 bases; unmatched junction bases: 10.

The chain employs TRBV27 and TRBJ1-1; D is possibly TRBD1 (5 bases). Trimming pared 5 bases from V and 6 bases from J, leaving 25 bases between. The CDR3 has 17 amino acids. Germline CDR1 is MNHEY and CDR2 is SMNVEV (reference sequence). CDR3 DNA: TGTGCCAGCAGTCCCAGGGTTTTTCGCACCGCAAGCGCTGAAGCTTTCTTT. This sequence encodes CASSPRVFRTASAEAFF.

The chain joins TRBV13 to TRBJ2-1; 7 positions match TRBD1. The trim removed 5 bases at V and 8 bases at J, leaving 6 bases unmatched. Germline lookup yields CDR1 PRHDT and CDR2 FYEKMQ (reference sequence). The CDR3 length is 13 residues. CDR3 sequence (DNA): TGTGCCAGCAGCCCTCGACAGGGCGATGAGCAGTTCTTC. It codes for CASSPRQGDEQFF.

V is TRBV10-3 and J is TRBJ1-1; 8 bases are a match to TRBD1. Looked up from germline, CDR1 is ENHRY and CDR2 is SYGVKD. The CDR3 runs to 13 residues. Trimming cost V 6 bases and J 7 bases; bases outside gene matches: 7. The CDR3 reads CAISGRGLYEAFF. The CDR3 coding sequence is TGTGCCATCAGCGGCAGGGGGCTTTATGAAGCTTTCTTT.

The chain combines TRBV10-3 with TRBJ2-1; D not certain. The V gene lost 7 bases and the J gene lost 0 bases, with 13 bases spanning the gap. The CDR3 runs to 15 residues. Germline assignment: CDR1 ENHRY and CDR2 SYGVKD. The CDR3 DNA reads TGTGCCATCAATTCTAGACCCAGCTCCTACAATGAGCAGTTCTTC. It is translated as CAINSRPSSYNEQFF.

The genes are TRBV11-2 and TRBJ2-1; D is perhaps TRBD2 (6 bases). Germline V gene data show CDR1 as SGHAT and CDR2 as FQNNGV. The CDR3 totals 15 residues. The V gene lost 2 bases and the J gene lost 4 bases, with 12 bases spanning the gap. CDR3 in amino acids: CASSLFGGTYNEQFF. The CDR3 nucleotides are TGTGCCAGCAGCTTATTCGGAGGGACGTACAATGAGCAGTTCTTC.

This chain connects TRBV6-5 to TRBJ2-7; D is unresolved. CDR3 length equals 15 residues. The germline V gene has CDR1 MNHEY and CDR2 SVGAGI. V dropped 1 base and J dropped 2 bases, with 12 bases sitting between them. CDR3 protein: CASSYWRGTAYEQYF. The CDR3 DNA is TGTGCCAGCAGTTACTGGCGTGGTACGGCCTACGAGCAGTACTTC.

The chain combines TRBV27 with TRBJ2-1; 14 positions agree with TRBD2. CDR3 length: 20 amino acids. Per germline, CDR1 MNHEY and CDR2 SMNVEV (reference sequence). Unmatched junction bases numbered 13, after V lost 3 bases and J lost 3 bases. The DNA for the CDR3 is TGTGCCAGCAGTTTCCCTGTGGGACTAGCGGGAGAGGGGCGCTACAATGAGCAGTTCTTC. Translating gives CASSFPVGLAGEGRYNEQFF.

This sequence joins TRBV11-1 and TRBJ2-7; TRBD1 is a possible D gene (6 bases). Per the germline V gene, CDR1 is SGHAT and CDR2 is FQDESV (reference sequence). The CDR3 sequence is 15 residues long. Deletions cut 6 bases from V and 0 bases from J, with 15 bases between. CDR3 sequence (DNA): TGTGCCAGCAGACCAGACAGGAGTAGCTCCTACGAGCAGTACTTC. Translated, it gives CASRPDRSSSYEQYF.

The chain has TRBV27 and TRBJ2-7; D is undetermined. Looked up from germline, CDR1 is MNHEY and CDR2 is SMNVEV (reference sequence). CDR3 size: 15 residues. V lost 0 bases and J lost 0, with 9 bases in between. CDR3 sequence: CASSLSPLSSYEQYF. CDR3 DNA: TGTGCCAGCAGTTTATCGCCCTTGAGCTCCTACGAGCAGTACTTC.

This clone appeared once. The CDR3 loop is CASRVANEQFF. The CDR3 coding sequence is TGTGCCAGCAGGGTAGCCAATGAGCAGTTCTTC. V and J are TRBV6-9 and TRBJ2-1; D gene ambiguous. V was cut by 6 bases and J by 6 bases, with 6 bases left in between. The germline CDR1 and CDR2 sequences are MNHGY and SVAAGI. The CDR3 loop spans 11 amino acids.

The chain combines TRBV5-5 with TRBJ2-7; D possibly matches TRBD1 or TRBD2 (5 bases each). CDR1 and CDR2 (germline): SGHKS, YYEKEE (reference sequence). There are 15 residues in the CDR3. V was shortened by 0 bases and J by 2 bases, with 12 bases between the two germline ends. The CDR3 DNA follows: TGTGCCAGCAGCTTGGAGGGGACCTCAACCTACGAGCAGTACTTC. Protein sequence: CASSLEGTSTYEQYF.

The chain employs TRBV9 and TRBJ2-7, with a weak D call TRBD1 (6 bases). The CDR3 runs to 15 residues. The germline V gene has CDR1 SGDLS and CDR2 YYNGEE. Trimming left V 7 bases short and J 0 bases short, with 17 bases between. CDR3 in DNA: TGTGCCAGCGCGCAGCAGGGGAGCGCCTCCTACGAGCAGTACTTC. It is translated as CASAQQGSASYEQYF.

This clone was seen only a few times. The chain uses TRBV11-2 and TRBJ2-1, with D uncertain. There are 13 residues in the CDR3. Germline values: CDR1 SGHAT, CDR2 FQNNGV. Trimming removed 5 bases from V and 3 bases from J, with 8 bases in between. CDR3 nucleotides: TGTGCCAGCAGCGTCAATAACTACAATGAGCAGTTCTTC. Translated, it gives CASSVNNYNEQFF.

This clone turned up a few times. This chain uses TRBV19 with TRBJ1-4, with a tentative D call TRBD1 (5 bases). The CDR3 has 14 residues. V shed 6 bases and J shed 7 bases, with 15 bases lying between them. CDR1 is LNHDA, CDR2 SQIVND, per germline (reference sequence). The CDR3 DNA reads TGTGCCAGTAGGTTGAGAGGGGAGGTTGAAAAACTGTTTTTT. The encoded protein is CASRLRGEVEKLFF.

This clone was seen only a few times. This chain links TRBV30 with TRBJ1-1; the D is unclear. Per germline, CDR1 GTSNPN and CDR2 SVGIG (reference sequence). The CDR3 runs to 9 residues. Trimming removed 2 bases at V and 11 bases at J, with 6 bases between. CDR3 nucleotides: TGTGCCTGGAGTCCGGGGGCTTTCTTT. The encoded protein is CAWSPGAFF. The complete variable domain, with remaining parts taken from reference TRBV30 and TRBJ1-1, reads SQTIHQWPATLVQPVGSPLSLECTVEGTSNPNLYWYRQAAGRGLQLLFYSVGIGQISSEVPQNLSASRPQDRQFILSSKKLLLSDSGFYLCAWSPGAFFGQGTRLTVV.

There are a few counts of this clone. The CDR3 spells CASSLPGLGEQYF. The DNA for the CDR3 is TGCGCCAGCAGCTTGCCGGGATTAGGAGAGCAGTACTTC. V usage is TRBV5-1 and J usage is TRBJ2-7; TRBD2 is a possible D gene (5 bases). The length of the CDR3 is 13 residues. The germline gives CDR1 SGHRS, CDR2 YFSETQ. The ends were cut back, 1 base at V and 7 bases at J, with 12 bases in the middle.

This chain joins TRBV9 and TRBJ2-1; the match to TRBD2 covers 8 bases. J was trimmed by 2 bases and V by 3 bases; bases with no gene match: 4. Germline V gene lookup returns CDR1 SGDLS and CDR2 YYNGEE. The CDR3 is made up of 15 amino acids. DNA of the CDR3: TGTGCCAGCAGCGCCCGGGAGGGGACCTACAATGAGCAGTTCTTC. Translation: CASSAREGTYNEQFF.

V usage is TRBV30 and J usage is TRBJ2-7; 8 bases agree with TRBD1. The CDR3 is 12 residues long. V dropped 1 base and J dropped 7; count of bases not matched to a gene: 3. Germline CDR1 reads GTSNPN; CDR2 reads SVGIG (reference sequence). The CDR3 loop reads CAWSGTGREQYF. In DNA, the CDR3 is TGTGCCTGGAGTGGGACAGGGAGAGAGCAGTACTTC.

In this sample, this clone turned up a few times. V usage is TRBV2 and J usage is TRBJ2-7, with 7 positions matching TRBD2. The CDR3 totals 18 residues. Germline CDR1 is SNHLY and CDR2 is FYNNEI. The trim removed 3 bases at V and 6 bases at J, leaving 20 bases unmatched. For the CDR3, the DNA is TGTGCCAGCAGTGATCTCTTCGGGGAACTCGGGAGGCGTAGCGAGCAGTACTTC. Translated: CASSDLFGELGRRSEQYF.

This chain connects TRBV7-6 to TRBJ2-1; D is undetermined. Trimming pared 0 bases from V and 6 bases from J, leaving 12 bases between. The germline gives CDR1 SGHVS, CDR2 FNYEAQ. The CDR3 consists of 15 residues. The CDR3 nucleotides read TGTGCCAGCAGCTTAGCAAGGAGTCGTCCCAATGAGCAGTTCTTC. Its translation is CASSLARSRPNEQFF.

The rearrangement links TRBV5-4 to TRBJ1-1, with D possibly TRBD1 on 6 matching bases. The CDR3 covers 16 residues. The germline V gene encodes CDR1 SGHNT and CDR2 YYREEE (reference sequence). With 3 bases removed from V and 0 bases from J, the gap between germline ends came to 15 bases. The CDR3 reads CASSSSKTGVNTEAFF. In DNA form, the CDR3 reads TGTGCCAGCAGCTCCAGTAAGACAGGAGTGAACACTGAAGCTTTCTTT.

The table lists this clone with a few counts. The V and J genes are TRBV10-3 and TRBJ2-1, with D perhaps TRBD2 (6 bases). Between the trimmed V and J ends, which lost 0 bases and 5 bases, there was a span of 17 bases. Looked up from germline, CDR1 is ENHRY and CDR2 is SYGVKD. CDR3 size: 17 residues. The CDR3 loop reads CAISESLSTIADNEQFF. The CDR3 nucleotides read TGTGCCATCAGTGAGTCCCTATCGACTATAGCGGACAATGAGCAGTTCTTC.

J is TRBJ1-4 and V is TRBV28, with D perhaps TRBD1 (5 bases). This CDR3 has 16 amino acids. Per germline, CDR1 MDHEN and CDR2 SYDVKM. The ends were cut back, 6 bases at V and 2 bases at J, with 16 bases in the middle. CDR3 nucleotide sequence: TGTGCCAGCAGCCTTAGGCGGGAGGGGACTAATGAAAAACTGTTTTTT. It encodes CASSLRREGTNEKLFF.